Listed here is a single TCR beta chain. Its antigen is currently unknown. Method: immunoSEQ multiplex PCR; TCRdb's copy keeps in-frame clones and lacks some. The sample lists 200,000 or so clones, about 87% occurring once. CDR1 is LNHDA, CDR2 SQIVND, per germline (reference sequence). With 3 bases removed from V and 4 bases from J, the gap between germline ends came to 13 bases. The CDR3 extends over 15 amino acids. This record comes from a study of T cell responses to AZD1222 COVID-19 vaccine. General study points: Reports say nearly half of spike-specific TCRs go after unmutated variant regions. Females made up more of the donors, who were largely white British, and clonal diversity may have come out too low. Vaccine-related CD4 TCRs covered spike, predominating at 160-218 and 743-854.

Here the sequenced sample was peripheral blood, taken on day 0 of MenACWY control vaccination. The gene calls are TRBV19 and TRBJ2-1; perhaps TRBD2 as D (6 bases). This TCR came from an adult in good health. DNA of the CDR3: TGTGCCAGTAGTATTGTGAGCGGGTTGTACAATGAGCAGTTCTTC. Translated: CASSIVSGLYNEQFF.